The 23 T cell receptor beta chains reported below all come from one sample, sequenced in a study of blood T cell repertoires in COVID-19. Produced via immunoSEQ multiplex PCR; TCRdb's table is partial and in-frame only. The sample gives hundreds of thousands of clones, approximately 90% of which show up once; 6% to 7% is in the top ten. The sequencing sample was made of PBMCs or T cells enriched from blood (not recorded which). The receptors stem from a woman in her forties who had recovered from COVID-19.

This clone has just one count. The chain uses TRBV30 and TRBJ1-1; 7 positions agree with TRBD1. V shed 3 bases, J shed 8 bases, and the junction held 6 bases outside the gene matches. This CDR3 spans 12 amino acids. The V gene's germline CDR1 is GTSNPN and CDR2 SVGIG (reference sequence). The CDR3 coding sequence is TGTGCCTGGAGAGCTCACAGGGGAGAAGCTTTCTTT. Amino acid sequence: CAWRAHRGEAFF.

The rearrangement joins TRBV20-1 to TRBJ2-3; a weak D match, TRBD2 (5 bases). Trimming took 8 bases from V and 4 from J, leaving 10 bases between them. The CDR3 spans 11 residues. The germline gives CDR1 DFQATT, CDR2 SNEGSKA (reference sequence). The CDR3 DNA is TGCAGTCCGCGGGCGGCAGATACGCAGTATTTT. Translation: CSPRAADTQYF.

This chain joins TRBV4-1 and TRBJ2-5; 10 positions match TRBD2. CDR1 and CDR2 (germline): MGHRA, YSYEKL. This CDR3 has 17 amino acids. J was trimmed by 1 base and V by 4 bases; bases with no gene match: 9. The CDR3 spells CASSRTMASGGQETQYF. The DNA for the CDR3 is TGCGCCAGCAGCCGTACGATGGCTAGCGGGGGCCAAGAGACCCAGTACTTC.

The CDR3 loop is CATSSRTESADTQYF. For the CDR3, the DNA is TGTGCCACCAGCAGCCGGACTGAGAGTGCAGATACGCAGTATTTT. The chain employs TRBV15 and TRBJ2-3; weak D call: TRBD2 (5 bases). The ends were cut back, 3 bases at V and 4 bases at J, with 14 bases in the middle. The germline CDR1 and CDR2 sequences are LNHNV and YYDKDF (reference sequence). This CDR3 is built from 15 residues.

V and J are TRBV7-9 and TRBJ1-1; D is possibly TRBD1 (5 bases). The CDR3 consists of 12 residues. Between the trimmed V and J ends, which lost 5 bases and 10 bases, there was a span of 14 bases. CDR1 is SEHNR and CDR2 is FQNEAQ in the germline V gene (reference sequence). The CDR3 coding sequence is TGTGCCAGCAGCGTAGGGTCGGGGGGAGCTTTCTTT. Protein product: CASSVGSGGAFF.

This chain connects TRBV3-1 (or the pseudogene TRBV3-2) to TRBJ2-1; 8 nucleotides match TRBD2. With 6 bases clipped from V and 4 bases from J, the junction kept 14 bases outside the gene matches. CDR3 length: 17 amino acids. Looked up from germline, CDR1 is LGHDT and CDR2 is YNNKEL (reference sequence). CDR3 in DNA: TGTGCCAGCAGACCCCGAAGCGGGAGAGAAGGGTACAATGAGCAGTTCTTC. Its protein is CASRPRSGREGYNEQFF.

The chain couples TRBV28 to TRBJ1-5, with D possibly being TRBD1 (5 bases). This CDR3 is built from 12 residues. Germline CDR1 and CDR2: MDHEN and SYDVKM. V was clipped by 8 bases and J by 7 bases, with 12 bases between them. The CDR3 protein is CASRDSRQPQHF. The CDR3 DNA reads as TGTGCCAGCCGGGACTCACGGCAGCCCCAGCATTTT.

V usage is TRBV7-2 and J usage is TRBJ2-1; 10 bases map to TRBD2. Losses at the gene ends were 5 bases for V and 4 bases for J; bases not matched to a gene: 8. Germline loops: CDR1 SGHTA, CDR2 FQGNSA. The CDR3 is made up of 16 amino acids. The CDR3 sequence: CASSQQGTSAYNEQFF. CDR3 bases: TGTGCCAGCAGCCAGCAAGGGACTAGCGCATACAATGAGCAGTTCTTC.

The V call is TRBV5-1, the J call TRBJ1-1; TRBD1 matches at 10 bases. J was trimmed by 0 bases and V by 4 bases; bases with no gene match: 6. This CDR3 is built from 16 residues. CDR1 SGHRS and CDR2 YFSETQ come from the germline V gene. The DNA of the CDR3 is TGCGCCAGCAGCCCCTCGACAGGGGGCATGAACACTGAAGCTTTCTTT. Amino acid sequence: CASSPSTGGMNTEAFF.

V and J are TRBV3-1 (or the pseudogene TRBV3-2) and TRBJ1-6; D call uncertain. Germline V gives CDR1 LGHDT, CDR2 YNNKEL (reference sequence). The CDR3 spans 14 residues. Trimming cost V 3 bases and J 9 bases, with 12 bases left between them. CDR3 amino acids: CASSHQDKSSPLHF. The CDR3 DNA follows: TGTGCCAGCAGCCACCAAGACAAAAGTTCACCCCTCCACTTT.

The rearrangement joins TRBV7-8 to TRBJ2-2; TRBD1 is a possible D gene (7 bases). The CDR3 is made up of 15 amino acids. V lost 1 base, J lost 10 bases, and 16 bases lay in between. Germline values: CDR1 SGHVS, CDR2 FQNEAQ. CDR3 sequence reads: CASSLEAGGGEELFF. The DNA for the CDR3 is TGTGCCAGCAGCTTAGAGGCCGGAGGGGGCGAGGAGCTGTTTTTT.

In its sample, this clone was seen once. V is TRBV29-1 and J is TRBJ2-3, with a possible D match to TRBD2 (5 bases). The CDR3 sequence is 14 residues long. Germline-derived CDR1 and CDR2 are SQVTM and ANQGSEA. Trimming took 4 bases from V and 1 from J, leaving 12 bases between them. CDR3 amino acids: CSVALRRGTDTQYF. In DNA form, the CDR3 reads TGCAGCGTTGCCCTCAGGCGGGGCACAGATACGCAGTATTTT.

This sequence joins TRBV28 and TRBJ2-7, with 16 bases fitting TRBD2. The V gene's germline CDR1 is MDHEN and CDR2 SYDVKM. The CDR3 totals 18 residues. J was trimmed by 0 bases and V by 5 bases; bases with no gene match: 7. The CDR3 sequence is CASSGTSGRALSSYEQYF. CDR3 bases: TGTGCCAGCAGTGGGACTAGCGGGAGGGCCCTATCCTCCTACGAGCAGTACTTC.

The chain carries TRBV28 and TRBJ1-6; D is possibly TRBD1 (6 bases). The ends were cut back, 7 bases at V and 1 base at J, with 14 bases in the middle. Germline CDR1 MDHEN, CDR2 SYDVKM. The CDR3 totals 16 residues. The CDR3 DNA reads TGTGCCAGCACCGACCGAACAGGGTCCTATAATTCACCCCTCCACTTT. This sequence encodes CASTDRTGSYNSPLHF.

The CDR3 sequence: CASSLGGPSDEQFF. In DNA, the CDR3 is TGTGCCAGCAGCTTAGGGGGGCCTTCAGATGAGCAGTTCTTC. The chain combines TRBV11-2 with TRBJ2-1; D is perhaps TRBD1 (6 bases). Looked up from germline, CDR1 is SGHAT and CDR2 is FQNNGV. This CDR3 has 14 amino acids. Deletions cut 1 base from V and 8 bases from J, with 12 bases between.

The chain has TRBV28 and TRBJ2-5, with a tentative D call TRBD2 (5 bases). There are 12 residues in the CDR3. Germline V gene sequence: CDR1 MDHEN, CDR2 SYDVKM. V dropped 8 bases and J dropped 6 bases, with 13 bases sitting between them. CDR3 residues: CASGLQRKTQYF. The CDR3 DNA reads as TGTGCCAGCGGACTCCAGAGGAAGACCCAGTACTTC.

The genes are TRBV6-5 and TRBJ1-3, with 10 positions matching TRBD1. The CDR3 loop spans 13 amino acids. From germline, CDR1 is MNHEY and CDR2 SVGAGI. The V segment lost 9 bases and the J segment 6 bases; nucleotides outside the gene matches: 5. The CDR3 DNA follows: TGTGCCAGTTCCGGGACAGGGGAAAACACCATATATTTT. It specifies CASSGTGENTIYF.

This clone was counted a single time. This sequence joins TRBV9 and TRBJ2-6; D unresolved. Trimming took off 3 bases at V and 1 base at J, with 20 bases between the two ends. There are 19 residues in the CDR3. Germline lookup yields CDR1 SGDLS and CDR2 YYNGEE. The CDR3 sequence is CASSEYPKTLLSGANVLTF. CDR3 bases: TGTGCCAGCAGCGAATATCCTAAGACTCTTCTTTCTGGGGCCAACGTCCTGACTTTC.

This rearrangement joins TRBV14 to TRBJ1-4; 8 bases are a match to TRBD1. V lost 4 bases, J lost 3 bases, and 4 bases stayed unmatched. CDR3 length equals 15 residues. Germline lookup yields CDR1 SGHDN and CDR2 FVKESK. CDR3: CASSRQGAPNEKLFF. CDR3 sequence (DNA): TGTGCCAGCAGCCGGCAGGGGGCTCCTAATGAAAAACTGTTTTTT.

The chain is built from TRBV28 and TRBJ2-1, with a possible D match to TRBD2 (6 bases). The V end was cut by 6 bases, the J end by 10 bases, with 13 bases between. The CDR3 is 12 amino acids. Germline V gene data show CDR1 as MDHEN and CDR2 as SYDVKM. The CDR3 coding sequence is TGTGCCAGCAGCTCCGGGACTTCGGAGCAGTTCTTC. It yields the protein CASSSGTSEQFF. Together with reference TRBV28 and TRBJ2-1, the CDR3 gives the full variable domain: DVKVTQSSRYLVKRTGEKVFLECVQDMDHENMFWYRQDPGLGLRLIYFSYDVKMKEKGDIPEGYSVSREKKERFSLILESASTNQTSMYLCASSSGTSEQFFGPGTRLTVL.

The gene calls are TRBV14 and TRBJ2-3; 13 positions match TRBD2. The CDR3 is 15 residues long. Germline V lookup: CDR1 SGHDN, CDR2 FVKESK. V dropped 8 bases and J dropped 1; count of bases not matched to a gene: 3. The CDR3 protein is CASGLAGEGTDTQYF. CDR3 sequence (DNA): TGTGCCAGCGGACTAGCGGGGGAGGGCACAGATACGCAGTATTTT.

The CDR3 region is CASSGQATETQYF. The CDR3 DNA reads TGTGCCAGCTCCGGACAGGCGACGGAGACCCAGTACTTC. The chain couples TRBV18 to TRBJ2-5, with 7 positions matching TRBD1. The length of the CDR3 is 13 residues. Germline V lookup: CDR1 KGHSH, CDR2 LQKENI. With 6 bases clipped from V and 5 bases from J, the junction kept 6 bases outside the gene matches.

The V gene is TRBV5-1, the J gene TRBJ2-7; D is perhaps TRBD1 (5 bases). Trimming shortened V by 4 bases and J by 2 bases, and 16 bases separated the two germline ends. The CDR3 is made up of 15 amino acids. From germline, CDR1 is SGHRS and CDR2 YFSETQ. Here the CDR3 DNA reads TGCGCCAGCAGCCCGGAAACAGGTAGCCCCTACGAGCAGTACTTC. This gives the protein CASSPETGSPYEQYF. Based on the CDR3 plus reference TRBV5-1 and TRBJ2-7, the full variable domain is KAGVTQTPRYLIKTRGQQVTLSCSPISGHRSVSWYQQTPGQGLQFLFEYFSETQRNKGNFPGRFSGRQFSNSRSEMNVSTLELGDSALYLCASSPETGSPYEQYFGPGTRLTVT.